The entry that follows covers one T cell receptor (beta chain) sequence. These data originate in a study of blood T cell repertoires in COVID-19. Study at large: The United States, Italy and Spain supplied acute and convalescent COVID-19 samples.

With 3 bases clipped from V and 3 bases from J, the junction kept 5 bases outside the gene matches. Germline-derived CDR1 and CDR2 are KGHDR and SFDVKD. This CDR3 has 16 amino acids. Sequenced by immunoSEQ multiplex PCR; TCRdb stores in-frame clones only, minus some. Of under 75,000 clones listed, 75% to 90% are singletons. The receptor's source is a man between 65 and 85 years old who had recovered from COVID-19. Sequenced material: peripheral blood. This rearrangement joins TRBV24-1 to TRBJ2-1; TRBD2 matches 9 bases. The CDR3 protein is CATSDGSGSGYNEQFF. The CDR3 DNA follows: TGTGCCACCAGTGATGGTAGCGGGAGTGGCTACAATGAGCAGTTCTTC.